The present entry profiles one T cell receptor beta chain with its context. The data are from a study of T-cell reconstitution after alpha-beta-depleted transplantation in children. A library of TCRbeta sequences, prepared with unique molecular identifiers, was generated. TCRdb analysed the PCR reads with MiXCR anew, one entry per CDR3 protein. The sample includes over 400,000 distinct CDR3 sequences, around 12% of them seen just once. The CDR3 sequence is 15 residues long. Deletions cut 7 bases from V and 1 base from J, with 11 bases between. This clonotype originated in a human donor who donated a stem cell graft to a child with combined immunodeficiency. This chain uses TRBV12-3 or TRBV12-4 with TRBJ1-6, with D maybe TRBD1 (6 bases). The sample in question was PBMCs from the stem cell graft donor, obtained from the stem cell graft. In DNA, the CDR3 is TGTGCCAGCAATCGCAGGGGTTCCTATAATTCACCCCTCCACTTT. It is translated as CASNRRGSYNSPLHF.